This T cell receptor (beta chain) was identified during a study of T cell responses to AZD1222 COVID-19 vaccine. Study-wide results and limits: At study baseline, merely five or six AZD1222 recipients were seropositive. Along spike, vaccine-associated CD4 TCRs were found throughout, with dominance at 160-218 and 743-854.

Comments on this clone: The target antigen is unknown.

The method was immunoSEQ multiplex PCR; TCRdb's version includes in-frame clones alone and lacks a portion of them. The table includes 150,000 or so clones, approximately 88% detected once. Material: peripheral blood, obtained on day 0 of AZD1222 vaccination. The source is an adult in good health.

The CDR3 here is CASSLQGAGQPQHF. The DNA for the CDR3 is TGTGCCAGCAGTTTACAGGGGGCGGGGCAGCCCCAGCATTTT. V usage is TRBV27 and J usage is TRBJ1-5; the match to TRBD1 covers 8 bases. The germline gives CDR1 MNHEY, CDR2 SMNVEV (reference sequence). This CDR3 has 14 amino acids. Trimming took 2 bases from V and 7 from J; bases not matched to a gene: 4.